This is a list of T cell receptor beta chains from one sample in a study of radiation and T cells in renal cell carcinoma. Using immunoSEQ multiplex PCR, the repertoire was profiled, and TCRdb retains in-frame clones only, with some absent. The table includes 150,000 or so clones, around 78% detected once. The material sequenced was blood, taken from a patient whose treatment included radiotherapy and nephrectomy. Every receptor here comes from a woman aged 50 to 60 with renal cell carcinoma. The CDR3 runs from the conserved cysteine through the conserved F or W. A D gene is named only where the DNA matches it firmly. Expanded clones get a size class; other rows say once, few or many, or leave the size out.

j_call,d_call,clone_size,v_call,cdr3_aa,cdr3_nt
TRBJ2-3,TRBD2,.,TRBV7-2,CASSAGLAGSSTDTQYF,TGTGCCAGCAGCGCCGGACTAGCGGGGAGTAGCACAGATACGCAGTATTTT
TRBJ2-2,TRBD1,.,TRBV9,CASSPDRLVGELFF,TGTGCCAGCAGCCCGGACAGGTTGGTCGGGGAGCTGTTTTTT
TRBJ2-3,.,once,TRBV9,CASSVDSADTQYF,TGTGCCAGCAGCGTAGATTCGGCAGATACGCAGTATTTT
TRBJ1-4,.,.,TRBV15,CATSTGGTNEKLFF,TGTGCCACCAGCACGGGGGGCACTAATGAAAAACTGTTTTTT
TRBJ2-3,.,.,TRBV4-1,CASSDYGRDTQYF,TGCGCCAGCAGCGATTACGGCAGGGATACGCAGTATTTT
TRBJ1-4,.,.,TRBV5-5,CASSSTATNEKLFF,TGTGCCAGCAGCTCGACCGCAACTAATGAAAAACTGTTTTTT
TRBJ1-5,.,.,TRBV7-8,CASSLSGGGNQPQHF,TGTGCCAGCAGCTTATCAGGTGGGGGCAATCAGCCCCAGCATTTT
TRBJ1-1,.,.,TRBV7-9,CASAGTEAFF,TGTGCCAGCGCAGGGACTGAAGCTTTCTTT
TRBJ1-1,.,.,TRBV7-8,CASSLGSNTEAFF,TGTGCCAGCAGCTTAGGCAGTAACACTGAAGCTTTCTTT
TRBJ2-7,TRBD1,.,TRBV7-9,CASSQEDRPTYEQYF,TGTGCCAGCAGCCAGGAGGACAGGCCAACCTACGAGCAGTACTTC
TRBJ2-7,.,once,TRBV18,CASSTGSSYEQYF,TGTGCCAGCTCAACAGGCAGCTCCTACGAGCAGTACTTC
TRBJ1-4,TRBD1,many,TRBV9,CASKRGTGGNEKLFF,TGTGCCAGCAAAAGAGGTACAGGGGGAAATGAAAAACTGTTTTTT
TRBJ2-7,TRBD1,.,TRBV9,CASSARDRGYEQYF,TGTGCCAGCAGCGCCCGGGACAGGGGTTACGAGCAGTACTTC
TRBJ2-1,.,.,TRBV6-1,CASRSGRWGEQFF,TGTGCCAGCCGGTCGGGGCGCTGGGGAGAGCAGTTCTTC
TRBJ1-3,.,.,TRBV5-6,CASSTRDRSGGYSGNTIYF,TGTGCCAGCAGCACCCGAGACAGGAGCGGGGGATACTCTGGAAACACCATATATTTT
TRBJ1-2,TRBD1,.,TRBV2,CASTGTGELGGYTF,TGTGCCAGCACCGGGACAGGTGAATTGGGCGGCTACACCTTC
TRBJ2-5,TRBD1,.,TRBV7-8,CASSWDRVQETQYF,TGTGCCAGCAGCTGGGACAGGGTACAAGAGACCCAGTACTTC
TRBJ2-6,TRBD2,.,TRBV29-1,CSVEGGSGANVLTF,TGCAGCGTTGAGGGGGGGTCCGGGGCCAACGTCCTGACTTTC
TRBJ2-7,TRBD1,.,TRBV7-9,CASSLAWRQGRDEQYF,TGTGCCAGCAGCTTAGCCTGGCGACAGGGAAGGGACGAGCAGTACTTC
TRBJ1-5,TRBD1,.,TRBV7-8,CASRAGQYSNQPQHF,TGTGCCAGCAGGGCGGGACAGTATAGCAATCAGCCCCAGCATTTT
TRBJ2-3,.,.,TRBV7-2,CASSPYGGWGTDTQYF,TGTGCCAGCAGCCCTTACGGTGGCTGGGGCACAGATACGCAGTATTTT
TRBJ2-3,TRBD2,.,TRBV6-5,CASSRLAGESDTQYF,TGTGCCAGCAGTAGACTAGCGGGAGAATCAGATACGCAGTATTTT